Presented here are 19 T cell receptor beta chains from one specimen sequenced in a study of blood T cell repertoires in COVID-19. The repertoire was sequenced with immunoSEQ multiplex PCR; TCRdb's copy has only in-frame clones and lacks some. In the table there are about 300,000 clones, around nine tenths of which are singletons. The specimen sequenced was PBMCs or T cells enriched from blood (not recorded which). These receptors were obtained from a woman younger than 30 who had recovered from COVID-19.

This chain connects TRBV7-2 to TRBJ1-1, with unresolved D. The germline V gene encodes CDR1 SGHTA and CDR2 FQGNSA. V gave up 0 bases and J gave up 4 bases, with 9 bases separating them. The CDR3 has 14 amino acids. CDR3 sequence reads: CASSLAEGFTEAFF. CDR3 bases: TGTGCCAGCAGCTTAGCTGAGGGATTCACTGAAGCTTTCTTT.

A few counts support this clone. The CDR3 DNA is TGCAGTGCTAGTAGCCAGCGGGGCTACGAGCAGTACTTC. This sequence encodes CSASSQRGYEQYF. The chain couples TRBV20-1 to TRBJ2-7, with TRBD2 matching 7 bases. Germline loops: CDR1 DFQATT, CDR2 SNEGSKA (reference sequence). V dropped 3 bases and J dropped 3; count of bases not matched to a gene: 5. CDR3 length equals 13 residues.

The V call is TRBV15, the J call TRBJ2-7, with D perhaps matching TRBD2 (7 bases). The V gene lost 0 bases and the J gene lost 4 bases, with 13 bases spanning the gap. This CDR3 contains 15 residues. Germline V gene sequence: CDR1 LNHNV, CDR2 YYDKDF (reference sequence). CDR3 sequence (DNA): TGTGCCACCAGCAGAGAAGCCCGGGGGGCTTACGAGCAGTACTTC. Protein sequence: CATSREARGAYEQYF. Together with reference TRBV15 and TRBJ2-7, the CDR3 gives the full variable domain: DAMVIQNPRYQVTQFGKPVTLSCSQTLNHNVMYWYQQKSSQAPKLLFHYYDKDFNNEADTPDNFQSRRPNTSFCFLDIRSPGLGDTAMYLCATSREARGAYEQYFGPGTRLTVT.

The CDR3 nucleotides read TGTGCCACCAGCAGAGAGCGGGGGAGCAATCAGCCCCAGCATTTT. This gives the protein CATSRERGSNQPQHF. This chain joins TRBV15 and TRBJ1-5; D perhaps matches TRBD1 (5 bases). CDR1 and CDR2 (germline): LNHNV, YYDKDF (reference sequence). The V end lost 0 bases, the J end lost 1 base, and 7 bases lay between the germline ends. This CDR3 region has 15 residues.

This CDR3 reads CASSPSHRGENQPQHF. The CDR3 DNA sequence: TGTGCCAGCTCACCGTCTCACAGGGGGGAGAATCAGCCCCAGCATTTT. V is TRBV18 and J is TRBJ1-5, with 8 positions matching TRBD1. With V trimmed by 3 bases and J by 4 bases, 8 bases remained unmatched. Germline V gene lookup returns CDR1 KGHSH and CDR2 LQKENI. CDR3 size: 16 residues. Complete variable domain (other parts from reference TRBV18 and TRBJ1-5): NAGVMQNPRHLVRRRGQEARLRCSPMKGHSHVYWYRQLPEEGLKFMVYLQKENIIDESGMPKERFSAEFPKEGPSILRIQQVVRGDSAAYFCASSPSHRGENQPQHFGDGTRLSIL.

This chain links TRBV11-2 with TRBJ1-2; 8 bases agree with TRBD1. CDR3 length equals 15 residues. Per germline, CDR1 SGHAT and CDR2 FQNNGV. Trimming took 5 bases from V and 4 from J; bases not matched to a gene: 9. CDR3 DNA sequence: TGTGCCAGCAGCCTAACGGGACAGGTACCCTATGGCTACACCTTC. The encoded protein is CASSLTGQVPYGYTF.

This clone was seen only once. At one end, the junction sequence differs from germline, possibly due to a read error. The chain recombines TRBV2 with TRBJ2-1; 7 bases align to TRBD1. CDR3 length: 14 amino acids. From germline, CDR1 is SNHLY and CDR2 FYNNEI. The CDR3 sequence is CASSQARGPNEQFF. CDR3 in DNA: TGTGCCAGCAGTCAAGCAAGGGGGCCCAATGAGCAGTTCTTC.

The rearrangement uses TRBV7-8 and TRBJ1-2, with 9 bases that match TRBD1. The CDR3 length is 16 residues. Trimming cost V 5 bases and J 0 bases; bases outside gene matches: 7. Germline lookup yields CDR1 SGHVS and CDR2 FQNEAQ. Here the CDR3 DNA reads TGTGCCAGCAGCACCCCCGGGACAGGGTCTAACTATGGCTACACCTTC. Its protein product is CASSTPGTGSNYGYTF.

Here the CDR3 DNA reads TGCGCCAGCAGCTCCAGGACAGGGGAGCCGGCTTTCTTT. Its protein product is CASSSRTGEPAFF. This rearrangement joins TRBV5-1 to TRBJ1-1; TRBD1 matches at 9 bases. The germline V gene encodes CDR1 SGHRS and CDR2 YFSETQ. V dropped 3 bases and J dropped 11; count of bases not matched to a gene: 8. The length of the CDR3 is 13 residues.

This chain joins TRBV2 and TRBJ1-5; 9 bases are shared with TRBD1. The junction had 9 bases not matched to a gene; V was cut back by 5 bases and J by 7 bases. The germline V gene encodes CDR1 SNHLY and CDR2 FYNNEI. This CDR3 is 15 amino acids long. The CDR3 loop reads CASSIRDRVIQPQHF. CDR3 DNA sequence: TGTGCCAGCAGTATCCGGGACAGGGTGATACAGCCCCAGCATTTT.

J is TRBJ2-7 and V is TRBV6-5, with D possibly matching TRBD1 (6 bases). Germline CDR1 and CDR2: MNHEY and SVGAGI. The CDR3 extends over 15 amino acids. Trimming removed 0 bases at V and 1 base at J, with 10 bases between. The CDR3 bases are TGTGCCAGCAGTTACTCAGCAGGGGCATCCTACGAGCAGTACTTC. It codes for CASSYSAGASYEQYF.

The rearrangement links TRBV9 to TRBJ1-2; D unresolved. Trimming stripped 0 bases from V and 3 bases from J, with 12 bases between. Germline loops: CDR1 SGDLS, CDR2 YYNGEE. This CDR3 spans 15 amino acids. CDR3 in amino acids: CASSVDPGPDYGYTF. For the CDR3, the DNA is TGTGCCAGCAGCGTAGACCCGGGTCCGGACTATGGCTACACCTTC.

CDR3 residues: CASSLKQGLAETPYEQYF. The CDR3 DNA is TGTGCCAGCAGTCTGAAACAGGGACTAGCGGAGACTCCCTACGAGCAGTACTTC. The chain recombines TRBV3-1 (or the pseudogene TRBV3-2) with TRBJ2-7, with TRBD2 matching over 11 bases. The V segment lost 6 bases and the J segment 2 bases; nucleotides outside the gene matches: 15. The CDR3 contains 18 residues. Germline V lookup: CDR1 LGHDT, CDR2 YNNKEL (reference sequence).

The chain joins TRBV4-1 to TRBJ1-3; D not resolved. V lost 1 base and J 2 bases, leaving 9 bases between the germline ends. The CDR3 runs 15 residues. Germline CDR1 MGHRA, CDR2 YSYEKL. CDR3: CASSQGPRAGNTIYF. In DNA, the CDR3 is TGCGCCAGCAGCCAAGGGCCTCGGGCTGGAAACACCATATATTTT.

The chain recombines TRBV5-6 with TRBJ1-2, with a weak D call TRBD1 (6 bases). V was clipped by 0 bases and J by 1 base, with 13 bases between them. The V gene's germline CDR1 is SGHDT and CDR2 YYEEEE. The CDR3 sequence is 16 residues long. The CDR3 sequence: CASSLGHRELNYGYTF. CDR3 DNA sequence: TGTGCCAGCAGCTTGGGGCACAGGGAACTTAACTATGGCTACACCTTC.

The rearrangement joins TRBV2 to TRBJ1-2; no reliable D call. CDR3 size: 13 residues. V dropped 7 bases and J dropped 4 bases, with 13 bases sitting between them. CDR1 and CDR2 (germline): SNHLY, FYNNEI. For the CDR3, the DNA is TGTGCCAGCAACGTGGTTTCGAGCTATGGCTACACCTTC. Protein sequence: CASNVVSSYGYTF. The entire variable domain, with the rest obtained from reference TRBV2 and TRBJ1-2, is as follows: EPEVTQTPSHQVTQMGQEVILRCVPISNHLYFYWYRQILGQKVEFLVSFYNNEISEKSEIFDDQFSVERPDGSNFTLKIRSTKLEDSAMYFCASNVVSSYGYTFGSGTRLTVV.

The genes are TRBV27 and TRBJ2-3; TRBD1 might be the D (6 bases). The CDR3 sequence is 14 residues long. V lost 10 bases to trimming and J lost 2 bases, with 16 bases between them. CDR1 MNHEY and CDR2 SMNVEV come from the germline V gene (reference sequence). CDR3 sequence (DNA): TGTGCCACCATTATGGGGGCCCCCACAGATACGCAGTATTTT. It yields the protein CATIMGAPTDTQYF.

V gene TRBV5-1 combines with J gene TRBJ2-1; 15 bases fit TRBD2. CDR1 and CDR2 (germline): SGHRS, YFSETQ. The trim removed 5 bases at V and 6 bases at J, leaving 12 bases unmatched. CDR3 length: 18 amino acids. Here the CDR3 DNA reads TGCGCCAGCAGGTATGGACTAGCGGGGGGGCCGTTAGTCAATGAGCAGTTCTTC. Protein product: CASRYGLAGGPLVNEQFF.

The chain combines TRBV5-8 with TRBJ2-7, with TRBD2 matching over 9 bases. The CDR3 covers 15 residues. CDR1 and CDR2 from the germline V gene are SGHTS and YDEGEE. Trimming removed 3 bases from V and 4 bases from J; junction bases left unmatched: 8. The CDR3 here is CASSSIAGAGYEQYF. The CDR3 DNA sequence: TGTGCCAGCAGCTCAATAGCGGGAGCAGGGTACGAGCAGTACTTC.